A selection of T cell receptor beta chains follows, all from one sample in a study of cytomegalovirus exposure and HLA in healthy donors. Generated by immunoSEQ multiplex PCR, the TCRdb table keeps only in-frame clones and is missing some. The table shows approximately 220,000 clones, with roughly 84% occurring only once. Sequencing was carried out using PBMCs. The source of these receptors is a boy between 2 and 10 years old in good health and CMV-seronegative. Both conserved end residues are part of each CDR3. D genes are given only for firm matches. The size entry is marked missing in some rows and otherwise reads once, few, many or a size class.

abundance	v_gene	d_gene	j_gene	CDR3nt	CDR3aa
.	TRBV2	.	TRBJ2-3	TGTGCCAGCAGAAACGGGGGTACGCAGTATTTT	CASRNGGTQYF
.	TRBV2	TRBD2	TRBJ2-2	TGTGCCAGCAGGACAAGGACTAGCGGGAGCCCTAGGGGCACCGGGGAGCTGTTTTTT	CASRTRTSGSPRGTGELFF
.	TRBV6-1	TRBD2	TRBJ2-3	TGTGCCAGCAGGGAACTCTTCCTAGCGGGCCACGGGGATACGCAGTATTTT	CASRELFLAGHGDTQYF
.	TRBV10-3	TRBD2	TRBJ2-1	TGTGCCATCAGTCCAATAACCGGGACTAGCGGGCTCTACAATGAGCAGTTCTTC	CAISPITGTSGLYNEQFF
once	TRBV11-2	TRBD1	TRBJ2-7	TGTGCCAGCAGCCTAATGACAGGGCGCTACGAGCAGTACTTC	CASSLMTGRYEQYF
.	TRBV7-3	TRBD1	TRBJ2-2	TGTGCCAGCAGCTTAGGACAGGGAATATCGGGGGAGCTGTTTTTT	CASSLGQGISGELFF
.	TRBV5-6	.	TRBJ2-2	TGTGCCAGCAGCCAACCTTCTAGAACCGGGGAGCTGTTTTTT	CASSQPSRTGELFF
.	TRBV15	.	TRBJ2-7	TGTGCCACCAGCAGAGATGGGGCAGGGGACAACTACGAGCAGTACTTC	CATSRDGAGDNYEQYF
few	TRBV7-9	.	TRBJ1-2	TGTGCCAGCAGCCCGGGACTTTTCTATGGCTACACCTTC	CASSPGLFYGYTF
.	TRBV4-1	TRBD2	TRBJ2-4	TGCGCCAGCACCCACGGGACTAGTCTCGCCCAGACGAACATTCAGTACTTC	CASTHGTSLAQTNIQYF
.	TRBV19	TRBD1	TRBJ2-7	TGTGCCAGCCGGGACAGGGGAGTCAGCGAGCAGTACTTC	CASRDRGVSEQYF
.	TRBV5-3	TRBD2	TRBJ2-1	TGTGCCAGAAGCTCGGGACTAGCGGGGGACACCTACAATGAGCAGTTCTTC	CARSSGLAGDTYNEQFF
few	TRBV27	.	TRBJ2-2	TGTGCCAGCAGTTTACGTGGGGAGCTGTTTTTT	CASSLRGELFF
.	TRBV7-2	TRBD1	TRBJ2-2	TGTGCCAGCAGCCCCCTCGAGGGGGCCCCCTTAAACACCGGGGAGCTGTTTTTT	CASSPLEGAPLNTGELFF
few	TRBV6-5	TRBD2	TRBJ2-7	TGTGCCAGCAGTTTCCCCACTAGCGGGAGAACCAACGAGCAGTACTTC	CASSFPTSGRTNEQYF
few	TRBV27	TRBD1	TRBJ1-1	TGTGCCAGCAGCCTAAACAGGGGGTCGGACTCTGAAGCTTTCTTT	CASSLNRGSDSEAFF
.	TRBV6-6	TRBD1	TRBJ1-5	TGTGCCAGCAGTCCGACAGGGGAAGGCAATCAGCCCCAGCATTTT	CASSPTGEGNQPQHF
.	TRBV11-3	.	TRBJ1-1	TGTGCCAGCAGCTCGGGGAACACTGAAGCTTTCTTT	CASSSGNTEAFF
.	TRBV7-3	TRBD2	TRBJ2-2	TGTGCCAGCAGCCAAGGTCCTAGCGGGGTGAGCACCGGGGAGCTGTTTTTT	CASSQGPSGVSTGELFF